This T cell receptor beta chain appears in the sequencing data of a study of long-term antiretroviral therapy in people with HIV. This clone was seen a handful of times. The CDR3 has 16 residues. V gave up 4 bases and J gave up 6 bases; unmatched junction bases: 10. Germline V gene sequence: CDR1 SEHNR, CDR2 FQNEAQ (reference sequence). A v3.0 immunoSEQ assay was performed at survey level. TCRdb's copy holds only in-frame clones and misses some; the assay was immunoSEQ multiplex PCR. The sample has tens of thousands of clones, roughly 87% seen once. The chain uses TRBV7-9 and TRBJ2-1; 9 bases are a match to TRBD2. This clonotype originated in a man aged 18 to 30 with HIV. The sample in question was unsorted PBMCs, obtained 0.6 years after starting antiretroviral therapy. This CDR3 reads CASSYPSGAGVNEQFF. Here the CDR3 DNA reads TGTGCCAGCAGCTACCCTAGCGGGGCCGGAGTCAATGAGCAGTTCTTC.